This T cell receptor (beta chain) appears in the sequencing data of a study of CD8+ T cells in alopecia areata (dated by TCRdb to between 2018 and 2020). Regarding the research as a whole: In both human patients and the C3H/HeJ mouse model, the study applied high-throughput TCRbeta sequencing to look at T cell clonal expansion in alopecia areata. Human TCRbeta sequencing covered scalp tissue and sorted CD4+ and CD8+ peripheral blood T cells from patchy and totalis/universalis alopecia areata patients and healthy controls. Scalp clonality was compared across normal scalp (n=4), patchy alopecia areata scalp (n=8), and alopecia totalis/universalis scalp (n=8). The RNA source kit depended on sample type: the PAXgene miRNA kit for fixed scalp, the miRNeasy kit for PBMCs, and the RNeasy kit for mouse skin. TCRbeta CDR3 regions were amplified by immunoSEQ multiplex PCR with 35 Vbeta forward and 13 Jbeta reverse primers. The study at large found these results: Unlike mouse skin, which is dominated by gammadelta T cells, normal human skin has resident alphabeta T cells that are also sequenced, and this complicates analysis of the scalp TCR repertoire. Compared with mice, TCR sequences shared between patients were less clear, possibly partly because of HLA diversity across the patient population. Compared with normal scalp, lesional scalp had higher clonality and more expanded CD8+ clones, particularly in alopecia totalis/universalis, a pattern that suggests antigenic drive.

As regards this clone: Its antigen remains undetermined. Base qualities are missing; no much larger clone stands one base away.

From alopecia areata patients, peripheral blood was collected along with lesional scalp punch biopsies. PBMCs were separated by density centrifugation and stained for CD3, CD4 and CD8, after which CD4+ and CD8+ T cells were sorted on a FACSAria. As part of a multicenter biomarker study, untreated alopecia areata patients were recruited. Blood CD8+ T cells from about 5 biomarker-study patients were further sorted into NKG2D-low and NKG2D-high fractions. CDR1 is given as MGHRA and CDR2 as YSYEKL, both from the germline V gene. The CDR3 holds 17 amino acids from the cysteine to the phenylalanine. Only CDR3 DNA is held: 51 bases, read in frame from base 1. V lost 0 bases and J lost 1 base; the stretch between them is 15 bases long. The library was obtained by the immunoSEQ multiplex PCR assay. RNA was extracted from all samples and reverse transcribed into cDNA, which served as template for TCR sequencing. SuperScript III was used for first-strand cDNA synthesis, primed with a 2:1 mix of oligo-dT and random hexamers. Amplification bias was assessed with a synthetic immune receptor repertoire, and residual bias was removed computationally. Regarding the original processing steps: After raw reads were preprocessed to remove errors, the CDR3 was defined following IMGT conventions as running from the conserved cysteine to phenylalanine. Clonality was calculated as 1 minus Shannon entropy normalized by log2 of the number of productive unique TCRs. CD4 or CD8 identity of scalp clones was inferred by cross-referencing scalp TCRbeta sequences with sorted blood CD4 and CD8 repertoires. TCRdb took over this immuneACCESS table, retaining in-frame rearrangements with V and J assigned. Such tables are incomplete; in checked studies, under half of the missing clones stem from an unresolved V gene, and the remainder is unexplained. The V and J calls and clone size are taken from that table; D and trimming were inferred from the DNA. This sample lists 100,000 to 120,000 clones; 55% to 70% were detected once. More than 20% of the sample is held by the ten biggest clonotypes.

The sequence came from a human donor with alopecia areata. Recombination connected TRBV4-1 to TRBJ2-5, with TRBD1 perhaps the D gene, on 6 matching bases. The sample was NKG2D-low CD8+ T cells sorted from blood. The cell subset or site label, as the study defines it: sorted CD8+ NKG2D-low blood T cells. The CDR3 protein is CASSQEGGAPRQETQYF. DNA sequence: TGCGCCAGCAGCCAAGAAGGGGGTGCACCCCGCCAAGAGACCCAGTACTTC.